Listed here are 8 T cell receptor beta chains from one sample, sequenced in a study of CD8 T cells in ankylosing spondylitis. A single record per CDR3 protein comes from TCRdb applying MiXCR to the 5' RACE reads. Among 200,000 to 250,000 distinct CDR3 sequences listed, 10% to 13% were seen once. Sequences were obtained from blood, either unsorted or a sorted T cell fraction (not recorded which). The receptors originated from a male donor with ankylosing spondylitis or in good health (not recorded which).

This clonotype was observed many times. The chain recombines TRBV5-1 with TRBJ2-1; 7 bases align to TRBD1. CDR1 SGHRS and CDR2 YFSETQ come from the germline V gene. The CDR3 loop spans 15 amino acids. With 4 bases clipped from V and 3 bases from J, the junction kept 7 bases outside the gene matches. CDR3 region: CASSQQGSNYNEQFF. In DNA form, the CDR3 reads TGCGCCAGCAGCCAACAGGGGTCTAACTACAATGAGCAGTTCTTC.

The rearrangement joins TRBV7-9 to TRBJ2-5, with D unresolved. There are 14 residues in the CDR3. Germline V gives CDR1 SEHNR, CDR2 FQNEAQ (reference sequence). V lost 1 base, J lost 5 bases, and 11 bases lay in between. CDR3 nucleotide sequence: TGTGCCAGCAGCTTAGAAGGGTTCGGGGAGACCCAGTACTTC. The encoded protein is CASSLEGFGETQYF. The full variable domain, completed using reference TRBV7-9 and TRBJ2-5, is DTGVSQNPRHKITKRGQNVTFRCDPISEHNRLYWYRQTLGQGPEFLTYFQNEAQLEKSRLLSDRFSAERPKGSFSTLEIQRTEQGDSAMYLCASSLEGFGETQYFGPGTRLLVL.

The CDR3 coding sequence is TGCAGTGCTAGCTACGAGCAAGAGACCCAGTACTTC. This codes for CSASYEQETQYF. J is TRBJ2-5 and V is TRBV20-1, with D hard to call. The CDR3 spans 12 residues. Germline values: CDR1 DFQATT, CDR2 SNEGSKA (reference sequence). V lost 3 bases, J lost 2 bases, and 7 bases lay in between.

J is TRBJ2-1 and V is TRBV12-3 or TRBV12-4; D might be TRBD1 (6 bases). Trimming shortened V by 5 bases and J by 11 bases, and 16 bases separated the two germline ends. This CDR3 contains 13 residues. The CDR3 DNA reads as TGTGCCAGCAGTATAACCGGGGACAACAAGCAGTTCTTC. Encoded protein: CASSITGDNKQFF.

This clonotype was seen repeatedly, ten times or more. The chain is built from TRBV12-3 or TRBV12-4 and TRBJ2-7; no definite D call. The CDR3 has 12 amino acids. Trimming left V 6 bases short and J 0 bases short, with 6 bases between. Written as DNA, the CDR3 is TGTGCCAGCAGCCAGAGCTCCTACGAGCAGTACTTC. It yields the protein CASSQSSYEQYF.

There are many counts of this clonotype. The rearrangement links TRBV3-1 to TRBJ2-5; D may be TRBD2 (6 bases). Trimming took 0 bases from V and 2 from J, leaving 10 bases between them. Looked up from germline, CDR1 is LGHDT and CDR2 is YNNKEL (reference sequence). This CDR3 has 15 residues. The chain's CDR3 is CASSQEGAGQETQYF. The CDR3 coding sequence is TGTGCCAGCAGCCAAGAAGGTGCGGGACAAGAGACCCAGTACTTC.

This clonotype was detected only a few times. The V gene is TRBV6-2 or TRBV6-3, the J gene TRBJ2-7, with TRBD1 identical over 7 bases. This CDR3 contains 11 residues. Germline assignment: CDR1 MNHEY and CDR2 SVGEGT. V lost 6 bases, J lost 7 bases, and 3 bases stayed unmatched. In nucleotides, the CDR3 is TGTGCCAGCAGAAACAGGGGAGAGCAGTACTTC. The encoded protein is CASRNRGEQYF.

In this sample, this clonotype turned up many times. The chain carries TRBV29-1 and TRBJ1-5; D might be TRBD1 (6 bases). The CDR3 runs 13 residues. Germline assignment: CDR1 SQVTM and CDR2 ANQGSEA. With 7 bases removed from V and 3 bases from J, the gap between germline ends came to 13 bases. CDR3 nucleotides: TGCAGCGCCGCAGACAGGAACAATCAGCCCCAGCATTTT. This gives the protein CSAADRNNQPQHF.